This TCR beta chain was retrieved from a study of T cells expressing NK-cell markers. Study information: Seropositivity for HCMV was found in seven of the eight sequenced donors, with one seronegative.

Reprocessing the 5' RACE reads, TCRdb reports a single entry for every CDR3 protein and omits DNA. The ten top clones account for 1.4%, within a sample of about half a million distinct CDR3 sequences. The CDR3 has 13 amino acids. The germline V gene encodes CDR1 MNHEY and CDR2 SVGAGI. The receptor was derived from a woman aged 45-60 years in good health. Sample: blood T cells: a sorted CD56 or NKG2C T cell subset, CD4+ or CD8+ T cells, or bulk PBMC T cells (not recorded which). The J gene is TRBJ2-1, the V gene TRBV6-5; TCRdb reports TRBD1, a call that lacks DNA to check it against. The CDR3: CATHGGAYNEQFF.